These 24 T cell receptor beta chains came from one sample sequenced in a study of OX40 agonist ivuxolimab in advanced cancers. Measured with immunoSEQ multiplex PCR; TCRdb has only the in-frame clones, and not every one. This repertoire shows about 61,000 clones, 70% to 90% found once; its top ten account for around 0.6%. The sequenced sample was CD4+ or CD8+ T cells sorted from blood, obtained in a trial of the OX40 agonist ivuxolimab. Receptor source: an adult with an advanced solid tumor such as melanoma, head and neck, liver or kidney cancer.

CDR3 sequence reads: CASSQVTDKYEQYF. In DNA form, the CDR3 reads TGCGCCAGCAGCCAAGTCACCGACAAATACGAGCAGTACTTC. The gene calls are TRBV4-1 and TRBJ2-7; no reliable D call. In germline, CDR1 is MGHRA, CDR2 YSYEKL. Trimming took off 1 base at V and 4 bases at J, with 11 bases between the two ends. The CDR3 covers 14 residues.

This sequence joins TRBV19 and TRBJ1-5, with unresolved D. This CDR3 comprises 14 residues. Between the trimmed V and J ends, which lost 3 bases and 0 bases, there was a span of 6 bases. Germline CDR1 and CDR2: LNHDA and SQIVND (reference sequence). Written as DNA, the CDR3 is TGTGCCAGTAGTATCCCCGTTAGCAATCAGCCCCAGCATTTT. Its protein is CASSIPVSNQPQHF.

The V gene is TRBV30, the J gene TRBJ1-2; D may be TRBD1 (5 bases). Trimming pared 2 bases from V and 4 bases from J, leaving 14 bases between. Germline values: CDR1 GTSNPN, CDR2 SVGIG (reference sequence). The CDR3 contains 14 residues. This CDR3 reads CAWSLLDSFYGYTF. DNA for the CDR3: TGTGCCTGGAGTCTTCTCGACAGCTTCTATGGCTACACCTTC.

The genes are TRBV28 and TRBJ1-2; D gene uncertain. From germline, CDR1 is MDHEN and CDR2 SYDVKM. V gave up 1 base and J gave up 8 bases, with 11 bases separating them. This CDR3 spans 13 amino acids. In DNA, the CDR3 is TGTGCCAGCAGTTTATCGGGGATAGAAGGCTACACCTTC. Its translation is CASSLSGIEGYTF.

This sequence joins TRBV7-9 and TRBJ2-3; D may be TRBD2 (7 bases). Trimming removed 2 bases at V and 6 bases at J, with 24 bases between. Germline assignment: CDR1 SEHNR and CDR2 FQNEAQ (reference sequence). The CDR3 has 18 residues. The DNA for the CDR3 is TGTGCCAGCAGCTTAACGGGGGCCGGGGGGACACGACCCGATACGCAGTATTTT. Translation: CASSLTGAGGTRPDTQYF.

The rearrangement links TRBV19 to TRBJ2-6; D may be TRBD1 or TRBD2 (6 bases each). The V end was cut by 5 bases, the J end by 0 bases, with 8 bases between. The CDR3 totals 15 residues. Germline values: CDR1 LNHDA, CDR2 SQIVND (reference sequence). In DNA form, the CDR3 reads TGTGCCAGTAGTGGGGGGCTCTCTGGGGCCAACGTCCTGACTTTC. Its translation is CASSGGLSGANVLTF.

This clone occurred a few times. The chain carries TRBV5-1 and TRBJ1-2, with D unresolved. Trimming took 0 bases from V and 6 from J, leaving 15 bases between them. Looked up from germline, CDR1 is SGHRS and CDR2 is YFSETQ. There are 15 residues in the CDR3. CDR3 sequence reads: CASSLAEIRRDGYTF. The CDR3 DNA is TGCGCCAGCAGCTTGGCCGAGATCCGCCGAGATGGCTACACCTTC.

This chain uses TRBV4-3 with TRBJ1-2; tentatively, D is TRBD1 (5 bases). The germline CDR1 and CDR2 sequences are LGHNA and YSLEER. The CDR3 has 13 residues. Deletions cut 0 bases from V and 8 bases from J, with 10 bases between. CDR3 DNA sequence: TGCGCCAGCAGCCAAGATGGGGCGTGGGGCTACACCTTC. Translating it yields CASSQDGAWGYTF.

The V and J genes are TRBV6-1 and TRBJ1-6, with 7 bases matching TRBD1. CDR3 length: 12 residues. V was clipped by 7 bases and J by 11 bases; unmatched bases: 5. Germline lookup yields CDR1 MNHNS and CDR2 SASEGT. The CDR3 protein is CASNRQGAPLHF. The CDR3 DNA follows: TGTGCCAGCAATCGTCAGGGGGCACCCCTCCACTTT.

As regards this clone: Within the sample, other DNA sequences also encode this same CDR3. The chain uses TRBV5-4 and TRBJ1-3, with a tentative D call TRBD1 (6 bases). The V and J ends lost 4 bases and 3 bases respectively, with 17 bases between them. This CDR3 is 16 amino acids long. The germline V gene has CDR1 SGHNT and CDR2 YYREEE (reference sequence). The CDR3 loop reads CASSPGQGASGNTIYF. CDR3 DNA sequence: TGTGCCAGCAGCCCGGGACAAGGGGCCAGTGGAAACACCATATATTTT.

The rearrangement joins TRBV11-2 to TRBJ1-4; D is uncertain. CDR3 length equals 13 residues. From germline, CDR1 is SGHAT and CDR2 FQNNGV. The V gene lost 6 bases and the J gene lost 5 bases, with 10 bases spanning the gap. For the CDR3, the DNA is TGTGCCAGCAGTGGATCCTCAAATGAAAAACTGTTTTTT. As protein: CASSGSSNEKLFF. Based on the CDR3 plus reference TRBV11-2 and TRBJ1-4, the full variable domain is EAGVAQSPRYKIIEKRQSVAFWCNPISGHATLYWYQQILGQGPKLLIQFQNNGVVDDSQLPKDRFSAERLKGVDSTLKIQPAKLEDSAVYLCASSGSSNEKLFFGSGTQLSVL.

The chain couples TRBV18 to TRBJ2-7; D perhaps matches TRBD1 (6 bases). This CDR3 has 13 amino acids. Trimming removed 8 bases at V and 6 bases at J, with 17 bases between. Germline CDR1 and CDR2: KGHSH and LQKENI. CDR3 loop: CASLGTLRGEQYF. CDR3 DNA: TGTGCCAGCCTCGGGACACTCCGGGGCGAGCAGTACTTC.

The chain carries TRBV7-8 and TRBJ2-2; D is perhaps TRBD2 (7 bases). The V gene lost 7 bases and the J gene lost 6 bases, with 12 bases spanning the gap. The CDR3 has 13 residues. CDR1 and CDR2 from the germline V gene are SGHVS and FQNEAQ. The CDR3 bases are TGTGCCAGCAAGAGGGGGGGCCCCGGGGAGCTGTTTTTT. Encoded protein: CASKRGGPGELFF.

V is TRBV11-2 and J is TRBJ2-5, with 7 bases aligning to TRBD2. V shed 5 bases and J 2 bases; nucleotides not matched to a gene: 8. CDR1 is SGHAT and CDR2 is FQNNGV in the germline V gene. The CDR3 runs 15 residues. CDR3 protein: CASSAAGVHQETQYF. The CDR3 DNA reads as TGTGCCAGCAGCGCCGCGGGGGTGCATCAAGAGACCCAGTACTTC.

V usage is TRBV6-5 and J usage is TRBJ1-4; 10 bases are a match to TRBD1. Trimming at V came to 6 bases and at J to 10 bases, leaving 8 bases not matched to a gene. There are 14 residues in the CDR3. Germline CDR1 reads MNHEY; CDR2 reads SVGAGI. The CDR3 spells CASSRQGAQGKLFF. DNA for the CDR3: TGTGCCAGCAGCCGACAGGGGGCGCAGGGAAAACTGTTTTTT.

This clone was counted a single time. In DNA, the CDR3 is TGTGCCAGCAGTTCTCAGCCGTCCCTGAACACTGAAGCTTTCTTT. This translates into CASSSQPSLNTEAFF. The chain uses TRBV27 and TRBJ1-1; D gene unclear. The germline V and J ends were trimmed by 4 bases and 0 bases, with 12 bases remaining between them. CDR1 is MNHEY and CDR2 is SMNVEV in the germline V gene (reference sequence). CDR3 length: 15 amino acids.

V is TRBV11-2 and J is TRBJ2-7; D is unclear. The CDR3 totals 13 residues. Trimming stripped 0 bases from V and 4 bases from J, with 7 bases between. The germline gives CDR1 SGHAT, CDR2 FQNNGV. CDR3 sequence reads: CASSLDSSYEQYF. CDR3 nucleotides: TGTGCCAGCAGCTTAGATTCCAGTTACGAGCAGTACTTC. Full variable domain (remainder filled in from reference TRBV11-2 and TRBJ2-7): EAGVAQSPRYKIIEKRQSVAFWCNPISGHATLYWYQQILGQGPKLLIQFQNNGVVDDSQLPKDRFSAERLKGVDSTLKIQPAKLEDSAVYLCASSLDSSYEQYFGPGTRLTVT.

The chain is built from TRBV9 and TRBJ2-1; tentative D call: TRBD1 (5 bases). The germline gives CDR1 SGDLS, CDR2 YYNGEE. The V end lost 0 bases, the J end lost 7 bases, and 20 bases lay between the germline ends. There are 17 residues in the CDR3. Here the CDR3 reads CASSVEGRVVDRNEQFF. The CDR3 DNA reads as TGTGCCAGCAGCGTAGAGGGCAGGGTGGTTGATAGGAATGAGCAGTTCTTC.

This clone was found once. The rearrangement uses TRBV11-2 and TRBJ1-6; 9 nucleotides align to TRBD1. The V and J ends lost 7 bases and 4 bases, in that order; junction bases with no gene match: 5. Per germline, CDR1 SGHAT and CDR2 FQNNGV. This CDR3 has 15 amino acids. The CDR3 region is CASTLGQGYNSPLHF. In DNA form, the CDR3 reads TGTGCCAGCACCTTGGGACAGGGATATAATTCACCCCTCCACTTT.

V is TRBV19 and J is TRBJ1-1; no firm D call. The CDR3 loop spans 13 amino acids. V lost 0 bases and J lost 3, with 5 bases in between. Germline CDR1 reads LNHDA; CDR2 reads SQIVND (reference sequence). The CDR3 sequence is CASSIERDTEAFF. CDR3 in DNA: TGTGCCAGTAGTATAGAAAGGGACACTGAAGCTTTCTTT.

The J gene is TRBJ1-5, the V gene TRBV4-2; the D is unclear. Germline CDR1 is LGHNA and CDR2 is YNFKEQ. V shed 4 bases and J shed 11 bases, with 15 bases lying between them. The CDR3 contains 13 residues. Written as DNA, the CDR3 is TGTGCCAGCAGCCTTATGACGGAAAGCACCCAGCATTTT. This encodes CASSLMTESTQHF.

The gene calls are TRBV4-2 and TRBJ1-4; a weak D match, TRBD1 (5 bases). The CDR3 spans 14 residues. Germline loops: CDR1 LGHNA, CDR2 YNFKEQ. The germline V and J ends were trimmed by 1 base and 4 bases, with 7 bases remaining between them. As DNA, the CDR3 is TGTGCCAGCAGCCAAGGGACAAGTAATGAAAAACTGTTTTTT. Its translation: CASSQGTSNEKLFF.

The chain combines TRBV18 with TRBJ1-4, with D possibly matching TRBD1 (6 bases). V lost 0 bases to trimming and J lost 3 bases, with 8 bases between them. This CDR3 is built from 15 residues. The V gene's germline CDR1 is KGHSH and CDR2 LQKENI. The CDR3 region has the DNA TGTGCCAGCTCACCACCGACAGGAGCTAATGAAAAACTGTTTTTT. Amino acids: CASSPPTGANEKLFF.

The chain links TRBV6-5 to TRBJ2-7; D might be TRBD1 or TRBD2, each matching 5 bases. V lost 6 bases to trimming and J lost 3 bases, with 12 bases between them. The CDR3 is made up of 13 amino acids. The germline V gene encodes CDR1 MNHEY and CDR2 SVGAGI. The CDR3 region is CASSHGADYEQYF. DNA for the CDR3: TGTGCCAGCAGCCACGGGGCAGACTACGAGCAGTACTTC.